Below, one T cell receptor (beta chain) is given with its context. At one of its ends the junction is not consistent with the germline gene, which may arise from a read error. The CDR3 runs 13 residues. Germline values: CDR1 SGHVS, CDR2 FNYEAQ. This specimen comes from a study of T cells after somatic rescue of genetic block. Assay: immunoSEQ multiplex PCR; the TCRdb copy retains only in-frame clones and omits some. Of over 95,000 clones listed, about 90% are singletons. Input material: peripheral blood mononuclear cells (PBMCs). This sequence originates from a woman aged 18-35 years. V and J are TRBV7-6 and TRBJ2-7; TRBD1 is a possible D gene (6 bases). The CDR3 sequence: CASSDGGEGEGNF. CDR3 coding DNA: TGTGCCAGCAGCGACGGTGGAGAGGGGGAAGGAAATTTC.